This T cell receptor beta chain was recovered during a study of T cell repertoires in cytomegalovirus infection. TCRdb re-called the reads through MiXCR, storing one row per CDR3 protein. The repertoire consists of hundreds of thousands of distinct CDR3 sequences, with roughly 23% occurring once and the leading ten covering about 20%. The sample holds a few counts of this clonotype. The V and J ends lost 7 bases and 0 bases, in that order; junction bases with no gene match: 6. The germline CDR1 and CDR2 sequences are ENHRY and SYGVKD. This CDR3 contains 15 residues. The sequenced sample consisted of CD8+ T cells from PBMCs. The genes are TRBV10-3 and TRBJ1-2; 9 bases match TRBD1. The source is a human donor in good health (CMV status not recorded). Some clones in this sample may be carry-over from other donors' samples. CDR3: CAITVGTGSNYGYTF. The CDR3, as DNA: TGTGCCATCACCGTTGGGACAGGGTCTAACTATGGCTACACCTTC.